The 30 T cell receptor beta chains presented below share a single source sample, sequenced in a study of blood T cell repertoires in COVID-19. Data came from immunoSEQ multiplex PCR; TCRdb stores just in-frame clones and leaves some out. The data hold 300,000 to 350,000 clones, with nearly 90% observed a single time. Material for sequencing was PBMCs or T cells enriched from blood (not recorded which). The receptors were sampled from a woman aged 18 to 35 with acute COVID-19.

The chain uses TRBV6-5 and TRBJ1-6; 7 bases are a match to TRBD1. The CDR3 is made up of 14 amino acids. In germline, CDR1 is MNHEY, CDR2 SVGAGI. V was pared by 5 bases and J by 8 bases, with 6 bases of the junction left unmatched. The chain's CDR3 is CASSTWTGYSPLHF. DNA for the CDR3: TGTGCCAGCAGTACCTGGACAGGCTATTCACCCCTCCACTTT.

The rearrangement links TRBV18 to TRBJ1-3; the D is unclear. The ends were cut back, 0 bases at V and 1 base at J, with 4 bases in the middle. The CDR3 is 14 amino acids. Germline-derived CDR1 and CDR2 are KGHSH and LQKENI. CDR3 sequence: CASSPPPSGNTIYF. DNA for the CDR3: TGTGCCAGCTCACCACCTCCGTCTGGAAACACCATATATTTT.

V and J are TRBV28 and TRBJ2-5, with 9 bases aligning to TRBD1. With 4 bases clipped from V and 10 bases from J, the junction kept 7 bases outside the gene matches. The germline CDR1 and CDR2 sequences are MDHEN and SYDVKM. The CDR3 sequence is 13 residues long. CDR3 sequence (DNA): TGTGCCAGCAGTTACCGGGACAGGGAGGGCCAGTACTTC. It encodes CASSYRDREGQYF.

V is TRBV10-3 and J is TRBJ2-1; a weak D match, TRBD2 (7 bases). The CDR3 has 13 residues. Germline-derived CDR1 and CDR2 are ENHRY and SYGVKD. V was trimmed by 3 bases and J by 8 bases, leaving 11 bases between them. The CDR3 reads CAISDREGDEQFF. The CDR3 DNA is TGTGCCATCAGTGACAGGGAGGGGGATGAGCAGTTCTTC.

This clone occurred once. The chain joins TRBV6-5 to TRBJ1-2; no firm D call. The CDR3 is 10 residues long. Germline V CDR1 and CDR2: MNHEY, SVGAGI. The V and J ends lost 10 bases and 8 bases respectively, with 11 bases between them. DNA of the CDR3: TGTGCCACACGGAGGTACGGCTACACCTTC. Translation: CATRRYGYTF.

This clone was counted only a few times. The rearrangement uses TRBV29-1 and TRBJ2-7, with 7 nucleotides matching TRBD1. Looked up from germline, CDR1 is SQVTM and CDR2 is ANQGSEA. Trimming took 5 bases from V and 6 from J; bases not matched to a gene: 4. CDR3 length: 11 residues. CDR3 sequence: CSVSTGSEQYF. In DNA form, the CDR3 reads TGCAGCGTTTCGACAGGGAGCGAGCAGTACTTC.

The chain joins TRBV28 to TRBJ2-1, with D maybe TRBD1 (6 bases). Germline V gene data show CDR1 as MDHEN and CDR2 as SYDVKM. The CDR3 runs 15 residues. V shed 5 bases and J shed 4 bases, with 15 bases lying between them. The DNA for the CDR3 is TGTGCCAGCAGTACAGGGTCCCCCCGTTACAATGAGCAGTTCTTC. Encoded protein: CASSTGSPRYNEQFF.

V is TRBV11-1 and J is TRBJ2-2; 9 nucleotides agree with TRBD2. V lost 5 bases, J lost 5 bases, and 9 bases stayed unmatched. Germline CDR1 reads SGHAT; CDR2 reads FQDESV (reference sequence). This CDR3 is built from 16 residues. For the CDR3, the DNA is TGTGCCAGCAGCACTCCACTTAGCGGGAGTACCGGGGAGCTGTTTTTT. Translating it yields CASSTPLSGSTGELFF.

This chain joins TRBV28 and TRBJ1-1; no definite D call. The CDR3 has 14 amino acids. Germline CDR1 MDHEN, CDR2 SYDVKM. The V end lost 3 bases, the J end lost 1 base, and 9 bases lay between the germline ends. Written as DNA, the CDR3 is TGTGCCAGCAGTTTTGAGAGAAGGAACACTGAAGCTTTCTTT. Encoded protein: CASSFERRNTEAFF.

V and J are TRBV6-1 and TRBJ2-7; D is unresolved. The CDR3 covers 15 residues. Trimming took 2 bases from V and 2 from J, leaving 13 bases between them. Germline V gene sequence: CDR1 MNHNS, CDR2 SASEGT. This CDR3 reads CASSELLAEAYEQYF. The CDR3 region has the DNA TGTGCCAGCAGTGAACTGTTGGCAGAGGCCTACGAGCAGTACTTC.

This clone appeared a single time. J is TRBJ2-3 and V is TRBV5-1; 10 nucleotides match TRBD2. Trimming took 3 bases from V and 4 from J; bases not matched to a gene: 8. CDR1 is SGHRS, CDR2 YFSETQ, per germline. The CDR3 is made up of 16 amino acids. The CDR3 DNA sequence: TGCGCCAGCAGCTCCGGACTAGCGGACGGGGCAGATACGCAGTATTTT. Translation gives CASSSGLADGADTQYF. The variable domain in full, completed from reference TRBV5-1 and TRBJ2-3, reads KAGVTQTPRYLIKTRGQQVTLSCSPISGHRSVSWYQQTPGQGLQFLFEYFSETQRNKGNFPGRFSGRQFSNSRSEMNVSTLELGDSALYLCASSSGLADGADTQYFGPGTRLTVL.

This chain links TRBV19 with TRBJ1-5, with 10 bases aligning to TRBD1. V dropped 2 bases and J dropped 4; count of bases not matched to a gene: 2. This CDR3 is built from 15 residues. Germline V gene sequence: CDR1 LNHDA, CDR2 SQIVND (reference sequence). CDR3 bases: TGTGCCAGTAGTATAAAGGGACAGGGGAATCAGCCCCAGCATTTT. This encodes CASSIKGQGNQPQHF.

The chain is built from TRBV5-6 and TRBJ1-5; D ambiguous. With 2 bases removed from V and 2 bases from J, the gap between germline ends came to 14 bases. Germline V gene lookup returns CDR1 SGHDT and CDR2 YYEEEE. The CDR3 loop spans 16 amino acids. Here the CDR3 DNA reads TGTGCCAGCAGCTTACGACAATTCGGTGGCAATCAGCCCCAGCATTTT. Its translation is CASSLRQFGGNQPQHF. The variable domain in full, with the rest retrieved from reference TRBV5-6 and TRBJ1-5, is DAGVTQSPTHLIKTRGQQVTLRCSPKSGHDTVSWYQQALGQGPQFIFQYYEEEERQRGNFPDRFSGHQFPNYSSELNVNALLLGDSALYLCASSLRQFGGNQPQHFGDGTRLSIL.

V gene TRBV9 combines with J gene TRBJ1-2; possibly TRBD1 for D (5 bases). V gave up 1 base and J gave up 5 bases, with 6 bases separating them. The CDR3 has 12 residues. CDR1 is SGDLS, CDR2 YYNGEE, per germline. CDR3 in amino acids: CASSVSGYGYTF. The CDR3 nucleotides read TGTGCCAGCAGCGTATCAGGGTATGGCTACACCTTC.

V gene TRBV27 combines with J gene TRBJ2-7, with 9 bases fitting TRBD2. This CDR3 has 14 residues. V lost 5 bases to trimming and J lost 7 bases; unmatched junction nucleotides: 9. CDR1 is MNHEY, CDR2 SMNVEV, per germline (reference sequence). CDR3 sequence reads: CASSILAGVREQYF. The CDR3, as DNA: TGTGCCAGCAGTATTTTAGCGGGAGTTCGGGAGCAGTACTTC.

The sample holds one count of this clone. The chain employs TRBV5-1 and TRBJ2-5; TRBD2 is a possible D gene (5 bases). This CDR3 contains 15 residues. Germline V gives CDR1 SGHRS, CDR2 YFSETQ. V was pared by 2 bases and J by 2 bases, with 13 bases between. CDR3 nucleotide sequence: TGCGCCAGCAGCTTCTCTAGCACACATCAAGAGACCCAGTACTTC. Translated: CASSFSSTHQETQYF.

The DNA of the CDR3 is TGCAGTGCTAGTCCGGATTCGAGCGGGACCGCAAACAATGAGCAGTTCTTC. Translation: CSASPDSSGTANNEQFF. The chain carries TRBV20-1 and TRBJ2-1, with 7 positions matching TRBD2. The CDR3 covers 17 residues. Trimming removed 3 bases from V and 5 bases from J; junction bases left unmatched: 16. Germline CDR1 reads DFQATT; CDR2 reads SNEGSKA (reference sequence).

The J gene is TRBJ2-1, the V gene TRBV11-1; D remains unclear. The CDR3 sequence is 14 residues long. Trimming took off 5 bases at V and 4 bases at J, with 12 bases between the two ends. Germline CDR1 reads SGHAT; CDR2 reads FQDESV (reference sequence). The CDR3 bases are TGTGCCAGCAGCACAACCACAATGTACAATGAGCAGTTCTTC. Its protein is CASSTTTMYNEQFF.

The chain couples TRBV2 to TRBJ2-5; TRBD1 is a possible D gene (8 bases). V was pared by 4 bases and J by 4 bases, with 16 bases between. CDR3 length: 15 amino acids. Per the germline V gene, CDR1 is SNHLY and CDR2 is FYNNEI. Written as DNA, the CDR3 is TGTGCCAGCAGTGTCACAGGGGGGGTGGGAGAGACCCAGTACTTC. It encodes CASSVTGGVGETQYF.

This clone was counted a few times. This chain connects TRBV2 to TRBJ1-5, with D tentatively TRBD1 (5 bases). The germline gives CDR1 SNHLY, CDR2 FYNNEI. The CDR3 covers 15 residues. Trimming cost V 5 bases and J 7 bases, with 18 bases left between them. The CDR3 spells CASSSLGGDRQPQHF. CDR3 DNA sequence: TGTGCCAGCAGTTCTTTGGGGGGGGACCGCCAGCCCCAGCATTTT.

This sequence joins TRBV27 and TRBJ2-5, with 12 nucleotides matching TRBD2. Germline V gene sequence: CDR1 MNHEY, CDR2 SMNVEV (reference sequence). V shed 2 bases, J shed 5 bases, and the junction held 6 bases outside the gene matches. The CDR3 runs to 16 residues. The CDR3 nucleotides are TGTGCCAGCAGTTTACGCGGACTAGCGGGATCCGAGACCCAGTACTTC. This encodes CASSLRGLAGSETQYF.

The chain uses TRBV24-1 and TRBJ2-1, with 9 bases fitting TRBD2. The CDR3 consists of 16 residues. J lost 3 bases, V lost 4 bases, and 6 bases had no gene match. Germline CDR1 reads KGHDR; CDR2 reads SFDVKD. The CDR3 spells CATSEQTSGYYNEQFF. The CDR3 region has the DNA TGTGCCACCAGTGAACAGACTAGCGGTTACTACAATGAGCAGTTCTTC.

The chain carries TRBV3-1 (or the pseudogene TRBV3-2) and TRBJ2-3; 11 bases fit TRBD2. Germline values: CDR1 LGHDT, CDR2 YNNKEL (reference sequence). The CDR3 covers 15 residues. V shed 4 bases and J 6 bases; nucleotides not matched to a gene: 6. CDR3 region: CASSLGLAVQDTQYF. The DNA for the CDR3 is TGTGCCAGCAGCCTGGGACTAGCGGTGCAGGATACGCAGTATTTT.

The V gene is TRBV3-1 (or the pseudogene TRBV3-2), the J gene TRBJ1-5; D is unresolved. Germline CDR1 reads LGHDT; CDR2 reads YNNKEL (reference sequence). V gave up 1 base and J gave up 1 base, with 8 bases separating them. This CDR3 comprises 15 residues. The CDR3 sequence is CASSQGVPSNQPQHF. Written as DNA, the CDR3 is TGTGCCAGCAGCCAAGGAGTCCCGAGCAATCAGCCCCAGCATTTT.

This chain links TRBV27 with TRBJ2-7; TRBD1 matches at 9 bases. This CDR3 has 19 amino acids. The junction had 22 bases not matched to a gene; V was cut back by 6 bases and J by 4 bases. CDR1 is MNHEY and CDR2 is SMNVEV in the germline V gene (reference sequence). The CDR3 DNA is TGTGCCAGCAGCCCGGACAGGGGAGGCTTCCTCCGGGCGGGATACGAGCAGTACTTC. Translating it yields CASSPDRGGFLRAGYEQYF.

The rearrangement uses TRBV6-1 and TRBJ2-1; weak D call: TRBD1 (6 bases). Between the trimmed V and J ends, which lost 3 bases and 3 bases, there was a span of 12 bases. CDR1 and CDR2 (germline): MNHNS, SASEGT. This CDR3 has 15 amino acids. CDR3 nucleotides: TGTGCCAGCAGTGACCAGGGGTCCTACTACAATGAGCAGTTCTTC. Translating gives CASSDQGSYYNEQFF.

This clone has a single count. The V call is TRBV9, the J call TRBJ1-4, with 9 bases lining up with TRBD1. CDR1 SGDLS and CDR2 YYNGEE come from the germline V gene. The CDR3 loop spans 15 amino acids. With 0 bases clipped from V and 7 bases from J, the junction kept 4 bases outside the gene matches. The CDR3 sequence: CASSVGTGESEKLFF. The DNA of the CDR3 is TGTGCCAGCAGCGTAGGGACAGGGGAGAGTGAAAAACTGTTTTTT.

The V call is TRBV27, the J call TRBJ1-6; no clear D. Trimming stripped 1 base from V and 7 bases from J, with 2 bases between. CDR3 length: 12 amino acids. CDR1 is MNHEY, CDR2 SMNVEV, per germline (reference sequence). CDR3 amino acids: CASSLLNSPLHF. In nucleotides, the CDR3 is TGTGCCAGCAGTTTATTAAATTCACCCCTCCACTTT.

This clone has only one observation. V usage is TRBV7-9 and J usage is TRBJ1-6; TRBD1 agrees at 7 bases. With V trimmed by 4 bases and J by 8 bases, 11 bases remained unmatched. CDR3 length: 16 amino acids. From germline, CDR1 is SEHNR and CDR2 FQNEAQ (reference sequence). The CDR3 here is CASSYVIGGPDSPLHF. The CDR3 DNA sequence: TGTGCCAGCAGCTATGTAATAGGGGGCCCGGATTCACCCCTCCACTTT.

The CDR3 loop is CSVLPGGAEEAFF. The CDR3 DNA follows: TGCAGCGTGCTCCCGGGGGGGGCGGAGGAAGCTTTCTTT. The genes are TRBV29-1 and TRBJ1-1; D might be TRBD1 (6 bases). Germline V gene lookup returns CDR1 SQVTM and CDR2 ANQGSEA. V lost 6 bases, J lost 8 bases, and 19 bases lay in between. There are 13 residues in the CDR3.